This T cell receptor (beta chain) was found in a study of glioma-infiltrating T cells. Points from the study as a whole: Above-expected tissue-blood divergence occurred in all gliomas, most in low-grade ones. CDR3 overlap between tissue and blood was very small.

The CDR3 has 12 amino acids. CDR1 is SQVTM, CDR2 ANQGSEA, per germline. V was shortened by 7 bases and J by 5 bases, with 14 bases between the two germline ends. This clonotype was picked up a small number of times. Its antigen is as yet unknown. TCR alpha and beta CDR3 regions were amplified from RNA using iRepertoire nested multiplex PCR. Tissue mRNA or PBMC total RNA, roughly 95-400 ng, went into one-step reverse transcription and amplification. Via MiXCR, TCRdb re-called the multiplex PCR reads, giving one row per CDR3 protein. The sample carries 150,000 to 200,000 distinct CDR3 sequences, approximately 30% recorded once.

The J gene is TRBJ2-5, the V gene TRBV29-1; D not resolved. Sequenced sample: glioma tissue, nonneoplastic brain tissue, or PBMCs (not recorded which). The sequence was obtained from a human donor with low-grade glioma or glioblastoma, undergoing nonglioma brain surgery, or in good health (not recorded which). In DNA, the CDR3 is TGCAGCGCCCCAAGGCCCGGGGAGACCCAGTACTTC. Amino acids: CSAPRPGETQYF.